This T cell receptor (beta chain) was retrieved from a study of molecular identifiers for immune sequencing clone quantification. Naive CD8 T cells, phenotype CD8+CD4-CCR7+CD45RA+, were sorted. Study-level results: Investigators reportedly could detect spiked Jurkat TCR RNA from one cell among approximately 1 million naive cells. Clones that had above 20 RNA copies took up over 99% of effector molecules but under 1% in naive cells.

This clonotype is judged medium-sized. The antigen is unknown. TCRdb fed the PCR reads into MiXCR, producing one record per CDR3 protein. The sample lists 8,500 to 11,000 distinct CDR3 sequences, approximately 19% occurring once. V was shortened by 4 bases and J by 5 bases, with 20 bases between the two germline ends. Germline assignment: CDR1 SEHNR and CDR2 FQNEAQ (reference sequence). The CDR3 runs to 16 residues. The chain has TRBV7-9 and TRBJ2-5, with TRBD1 as a possible D gene (6 bases). Sample: naive CD8+ T cells from blood, with Jurkat cell RNA spiked in. The subset: FACS-sorted CD8+CD4-CCR7+CD45RA+ naive T cells. The clonotype originates from a human donor in good health. Some libraries in this study had Jurkat cell RNA spiked in. CDR3 region: CASSSSDSRVWETQYF. The CDR3 nucleotides are TGTGCCAGCAGCTCCTCGGACAGCCGAGTGTGGGAGACCCAGTACTTC.